Shown below are 30 T cell receptor beta chains from a single sample sequenced in a study of tumor-infiltrating lymphocytes in primary liver carcinoma. Total RNA (around 500 ng) served as template for TCR beta cDNA synthesis primed by a constant-region primer. Researchers made the TCR beta libraries by running three nested multiplex PCR rounds with slightly modified ARM-PCR. For approximately 11 cycles apiece, the opening two PCR rounds ran with TRBV1-TRBV30 forward primers and a C-beta reverse primer. TCRdb processed the multiplex PCR reads anew with MiXCR; each CDR3 protein has one entry. Of 52,000 or so distinct CDR3 sequences listed, around 77% were seen once; the top ten hold around a quarter. RNA and DNA were co-extracted from approximately 20-30 mg of unsorted bulk tissue. Sequenced: liver tumor tissue from sampling region 5. Sample subset: tumor region T5, tumor centre. Receptor source: a man in his forties or fifties with primary liver carcinoma and hepatitis B virus infection.

V gene TRBV11-1 combines with J gene TRBJ2-4, with 9 bases matching TRBD2. Germline V lookup: CDR1 SGHAT, CDR2 FQDESV (reference sequence). This CDR3 is built from 17 residues. The DNA of the CDR3 is TGTGAAAGCAGTTTTCCCGGGACTAGCAGGACCAAAAACATTCAGTACTTC. Translation gives CESSFPGTSRTKNIQYF.

Concerning this clonotype itself: Relative to the germline gene, one junction end is altered; a read error may explain this. The rearrangement uses TRBV29-1 and TRBJ2-5, with a possible D match to TRBD1 (7 bases). The germline V gene has CDR1 SQVTM and CDR2 ANQGSEA. The length of the CDR3 is 13 residues. The CDR3 sequence is CNGIQGTGEAQYF. CDR3 nucleotides: TGCAACGGCATACAGGGGACGGGAGAGGCCCAGTACTTT.

Comment on this clonotype: Since no conserved phenylalanine or tryptophan closes the CDR3, a read error is the likely cause. The rearrangement links TRBV29-1 to TRBJ2-5, with D perhaps being TRBD1 or TRBD2 (5 bases each). Looked up from germline, CDR1 is SQVTM and CDR2 is ANQGSEA. This CDR3 has 16 amino acids. In DNA form, the CDR3 reads TGTAGCGTTGAGTTAGGACAACGAAATCTGGGGGAGACCCAGTACTTA. This gives the protein CSVELGQRNLGETQYL.

As to this clonotype: The conserved final phenylalanine or tryptophan is absent from the CDR3, which likely points to a read error. No DNA is shown, since the ends of the CDR3 on it are uncertain; the CDR3 is the one TCRdb lists. The V gene is TRBV6-1, the J gene TRBJ2-3; the DNA was not compared with TRBD2, the D call given in the table. The germline V gene has CDR1 MNHNS and CDR2 SASEGT. Ends included, the CDR3 has 12 residues. CDR3 amino acids: CASKSSTDTQCV.

As regards this clonotype: Sequence at one end of the junction differs from germline and may be a read error. The chain has TRBV6-1 and TRBJ1-2, with D unresolved. The CDR3 consists of 12 residues. Germline V lookup: CDR1 MNHNS, CDR2 SASEGT. The CDR3 DNA follows: TGTGACAGCAGTGCCCCCCTATATGCCTACACTTTC. This sequence encodes CDSSAPLYAYTF.

On this clonotype: A junction boundary mismatches the germline segment, possibly from a read error. This sequence joins TRBV6-2 or TRBV6-3 and TRBJ2-7, with D maybe TRBD2 (6 bases). The length of the CDR3 is 15 residues. Germline values: CDR1 MNHEY, CDR2 SVGEGT. The CDR3: CASSNPSSGGYEQYF. The CDR3 DNA sequence: TGTGCCAGCAGCAATCCGAGTAGCGGAGGGTACGAGCAATACTTC.

As regards this clonotype: The CDR3 end shows no conserved phenylalanine or tryptophan, and so a read error is likely. V is TRBV12-3 or TRBV12-4 and J is TRBJ1-5; no clear D. CDR3 length: 15 amino acids. CDR3 DNA: TGTGTCAGCACGCGAGGCACCGCAATAAATCAGCCCCAGCATTAT. Its translation: CVSTRGTAINQPQHY.

Of note for this clonotype: The junction and the germline gene differ at one end; a read error may be behind it. This chain connects TRBV5-4 to TRBJ2-3, with TRBD2 identical over 7 bases. CDR3 length equals 16 residues. Germline loops: CDR1 SGHNT, CDR2 YYREEE (reference sequence). The CDR3 DNA follows: TGTGTCAGCAGCTTGCTCGTGGGAGGGCCCACAGATACGCTGTATTTT. Translating it yields CVSSLLVGGPTDTLYF.

The rearrangement links TRBV10-3 to TRBJ1-1; D is undetermined. CDR1 is ENHRY and CDR2 is SYGVKD in the germline V gene. The CDR3 covers 14 residues. The ends were cut back, 11 bases at V and 0 bases at J, with 16 bases in the middle. CDR3 loop: CAVQVGGVNTEAFF. The CDR3 bases are TGTGCCGTCCAAGTGGGAGGAGTGAACACTGAAGCTTTCTTT.

This rearrangement joins TRBV12-3 or TRBV12-4 to TRBJ2-5, with D unresolved. V gave up 0 bases and J gave up 11 bases, with 13 bases separating them. The CDR3 covers 13 residues. The CDR3: CASSLAGIEIQYF. The CDR3 DNA is TGTGCCAGCAGTTTAGCGGGGATAGAGATACAGTACTTC.

Of note for this clonotype: The junction shows a germline mismatch at one end, possibly a read error. The chain couples TRBV29-1 to TRBJ2-2, with D perhaps matching TRBD1 or TRBD2 (5 bases each). The CDR3 consists of 14 residues. CDR1 SQVTM and CDR2 ANQGSEA come from the germline V gene. DNA of the CDR3: TGCAGCGTCCCCAGTCCGGGACCCACCGCGGAGCTGTTTTTT. This codes for CSVPSPGPTAELFF.

Turning to this clonotype: The junction differs from germline at one of its ends, possibly a read error. The chain recombines TRBV5-6 with TRBJ1-2; D is unresolved. In germline, CDR1 is SGHDT, CDR2 YYEEEE. The CDR3 consists of 11 residues. CDR3 sequence: CASNLNVGYTF. DNA of the CDR3: TGTGCCAGCAACTTGAACGTGGGCTACACCTTC.

Note on this clonotype: One end of the junction varies from germline; a read error may be responsible. J is TRBJ1-2 and V is TRBV5-5; D uncertain. Germline assignment: CDR1 SGHKS and CDR2 YYEKEE (reference sequence). The CDR3 consists of 15 residues. The CDR3 sequence is CASSFPPETNCGYIF. The DNA for the CDR3 is TGTGCCAGCAGCTTTCCCCCGGAGACTAACTGTGGCTACATCTTC.

The chain uses TRBV29-1 and TRBJ2-5; 7 bases agree with TRBD2. The CDR3 contains 12 residues. Looked up from germline, CDR1 is SQVTM and CDR2 is ANQGSEA. V lost 5 bases and J lost 5; bases outside the gene matches: 5. The CDR3, as DNA: TGCAGCGTTCGGGGGGAGCAGGAGACCCAGTACTTC. Its protein is CSVRGEQETQYF.

CDR3 DNA: TGTACCGGCAGTGCGGGACAGGGAGCCTACGAGCAGTACTTC. Protein sequence: CTGSAGQGAYEQYF. The chain joins TRBV6-1 to TRBJ2-7; TRBD1 matches at 9 bases. The CDR3 totals 14 residues. Germline values: CDR1 MNHNS, CDR2 SASEGT.

CDR3 nucleotide sequence: TGCAGTGCTAGGTTCTTCGGGGGAGACGCCAACGAGCAGTACTTC. Encoded protein: CSARFFGGDANEQYF. V and J are TRBV20-1 and TRBJ2-7; D might be TRBD2 (6 bases). The CDR3 covers 15 residues. Trimming cost V 3 bases and J 5 bases, with 20 bases left between them. Germline lookup yields CDR1 DFQATT and CDR2 SNEGSKA (reference sequence).

Of note for this clonotype: It is likely a read error, because the conserved phenylalanine at the end of the CDR3 is missing. The V gene is TRBV12-3 or TRBV12-4, the J gene TRBJ2-1; a weak D match, TRBD1 (6 bases). The V end lost 2 bases, the J end lost 4 bases, and 12 bases lay between the germline ends. The CDR3 runs 15 residues. CDR3 loop: CASSLWGHLYNEQFL. CDR3 sequence (DNA): TGTGCCAGCAGTTTATGGGGGCACCTGTACAATGAGCAGTTCTTG.

Comment on this clonotype: The junction departs from germline at one end; a sequencing error may be responsible. The rearrangement joins TRBV5-1 to TRBJ1-5; D is uncertain. The CDR3 totals 17 residues. Looked up from germline, CDR1 is SGHRS and CDR2 is YFSETQ. CDR3 residues: CTSNLARAQRGQQPQHF. As DNA, the CDR3 is TGCACCAGCAACTTGGCCCGCGCCCAGCGGGGTCAACAGCCCCAGCATTTT.

Concerning this clonotype itself: Sequence at one end of the junction differs from germline and may be a read error. The chain carries TRBV6-6 and TRBJ1-1, with D tentatively TRBD1 (6 bases). The CDR3 consists of 13 residues. Germline V gene sequence: CDR1 MNHNY, CDR2 SVGAGI (reference sequence). The CDR3 sequence is CVSSTGWTTEAFF. As DNA, the CDR3 is TGTGTCAGCAGCACAGGGTGGACTACTGAGGCTTTCTTC.

A word on this clonotype: This likely comes from a read error, as the CDR3 has no conserved phenylalanine or tryptophan at its end. The chain recombines TRBV11-3 with TRBJ2-1; unclear D gene. From germline, CDR1 is SGHNT and CDR2 YENEEA. CDR3 size: 14 residues. The CDR3 spells CASSVRGRDNDQFL. The CDR3 nucleotides read TGTGCCAGCAGCGTAAGAGGACGAGACAATGACCAGTTCCTC.

Many counts were recorded for this clonotype. A read error is possible here, since a much larger clone lies one base away. The V gene is TRBV12-3 or TRBV12-4, the J gene TRBJ1-6, with D hard to call. The CDR3 spans 13 residues. The CDR3 reads CASRARANSPPHF. CDR3 sequence (DNA): TGTGCCAGCCGCGCCCGGGCGAATTCACCCCCCCACTTT.

This clonotype was seen at least ten times. The chain links TRBV28 to TRBJ2-5; TRBD1 agrees at 9 bases. V shed 6 bases and J 0 bases; nucleotides not matched to a gene: 8. Per the germline V gene, CDR1 is MDHEN and CDR2 is SYDVKM. This CDR3 comprises 16 residues. The CDR3 DNA reads TGTGCCAGCAGACCAGCCGGGACAGGGTACCAAGAGACCCAGTACTTC. Its protein is CASRPAGTGYQETQYF.

The chain combines TRBV9 with TRBJ1-1; D is possibly TRBD1 (6 bases). This CDR3 contains 15 residues. Germline V CDR1 and CDR2: SGDLS, YYNGEE. V lost 0 bases, J lost 2 bases, and 11 bases lay in between. In DNA, the CDR3 is TGTGCCAGCAGCGTAGATGGACAGAGCAACACTGAAGCTTTCTTT. The encoded protein is CASSVDGQSNTEAFF. The variable domain in full, completed from reference TRBV9 and TRBJ1-1, reads DSGVTQTPKHLITATGQRVTLRCSPRSGDLSVYWYQQSLDQGLQFLIQYYNGEERAKGNILERFSAQQFPDLHSELNLSSLELGDSALYFCASSVDGQSNTEAFFGQGTRLTVV.

The J gene is TRBJ1-1, the V gene TRBV12-3 or TRBV12-4, with TRBD1 matching over 8 bases. J gave up 8 bases and V 3 bases, and 8 bases lay outside the gene matches. This CDR3 has 14 residues. The CDR3 reads CASSFGQGGIEAFF. The CDR3 DNA reads as TGTGCCAGCAGTTTTGGACAGGGCGGCATCGAAGCTTTCTTT.

As concerns this clonotype: The germline gene is not matched at one end of the junction; a read error may be the cause. J is TRBJ2-5 and V is TRBV6-1, with D possibly TRBD2 on 5 matching bases. Germline V gene sequence: CDR1 MNHNS, CDR2 SASEGT. CDR3 length: 15 amino acids. The CDR3 region is CASNEAVGDQEIQYF. For the CDR3, the DNA is TGTGCCAGCAATGAAGCGGTGGGCGACCAAGAGATCCAGTACTTC.

Worth noting for this clonotype: The CDR3 ends on some other residue instead of the conserved phenylalanine or tryptophan, so this is likely a read error. The chain recombines TRBV29-1 with TRBJ2-3, with no clear D. CDR3 length equals 16 residues. Germline V gene data show CDR1 as SQVTM and CDR2 as ANQGSEA. The CDR3 nucleotides are TGCGGCGTCGCTGGAGTGGGCGGACGTAGCACAGATACGCAGTATGTT. This gives the protein CGVAGVGGRSTDTQYV.

In its sample, this clonotype was seen many times. This chain links TRBV11-2 with TRBJ1-3, with D tentatively TRBD1 (5 bases). The CDR3 covers 17 residues. Germline CDR1 reads SGHAT; CDR2 reads FQNNGV. The ends were cut back, 3 bases at V and 5 bases at J, with 20 bases in the middle. The CDR3 spells CASSLLAREGTRNTIYF. The CDR3 DNA is TGTGCCAGCAGCTTGTTGGCCAGGGAGGGGACCAGAAACACCATATATTTT.

About this clonotype: Relative to the germline gene, one junction end is altered; a read error may explain this. This rearrangement joins TRBV11-2 to TRBJ2-6; weak D call: TRBD1 (8 bases). This CDR3 is 21 amino acids long. CDR1 is SGHAT and CDR2 is FQNNGV in the germline V gene. CDR3 sequence reads: CTSSTGGDRGISLSGANVMTF. The CDR3 coding sequence is TGTACCAGCAGCACGGGGGGAGACAGGGGCATTTCCCTCTCTGGGGCCAACGTCATGACTTTC.

This clonotype is medium-sized in the sample. The chain carries TRBV29-1 and TRBJ2-7; unclear D gene. The germline CDR1 and CDR2 sequences are SQVTM and ANQGSEA. V was trimmed by 4 bases and J by 7 bases, leaving 11 bases between them. The CDR3 sequence is 11 residues long. For the CDR3, the DNA is TGCAGCGTTGTTTGGGCCTCAGAGCAGTACTTC. Its protein is CSVVWASEQYF.

As to this clonotype: One end of the junction is discordant with germline, which a read error may explain. The rearrangement uses TRBV11-2 and TRBJ2-4; D is unclear. This CDR3 is built from 15 residues. The V gene's germline CDR1 is SGHAT and CDR2 FQNNGV. CDR3 DNA sequence: TGTGGCAGCATCATTTCGGCGGTAGCCAAAAACATTCAGTACTTC. Protein product: CGSIISAVAKNIQYF.